Sequencing of this TCR beta chain was carried out in a study of post-analysis software for immune sequencing data. For this clonotype: Its antigen remains unidentified.

Presence of unique molecular identifiers characterized the TCR beta cDNA libraries. Out of 1 to 10 million T cells, a few hundred thousand cDNA molecules were generated. TCRdb reprocessed the PCR reads with MiXCR, giving one entry per CDR3 protein. The table has around 500,000 distinct CDR3 sequences, around 36% seen once; the top ten hold around 6.1%. The junction had 4 bases not matched to a gene; V was cut back by 5 bases and J by 7 bases. The CDR3 length is 15 residues. In germline, CDR1 is SGHVS, CDR2 FNYEAQ. General observations from the study: Patients used about five TRBV segments, including TRBV5-6, TRBV5-1 and TRBV20-1, more often than controls. Normalized Chao1 diversity in multiple sclerosis patients fell significantly below that of controls.

This TCR derives from a girl aged 2 to 17 with multiple sclerosis. Sequencing was done on a sample of blood. This chain connects TRBV7-6 to TRBJ2-3, with TRBD2 matching over 15 bases. The CDR3 DNA reads TGTGCCAGCAGCACGGGACTAGCGGGGGGCTATACGCAGTATTTT. It translates to CASSTGLAGGYTQYF.